These 21 T cell receptor beta chains share one sample of origin, sequenced in a study of T-cell memory formation after mild COVID-19. TCRdb ran MiXCR on the 5' RACE reads and lists one entry per CDR3 protein. The sample holds more than 100,000 distinct CDR3 sequences, over 15% seen once. Specimen: PBMCs or a T cell subset sorted from them (not recorded which). The receptors derive from a young man who had mild COVID-19 (a few samples of this study predate the infection). Cell type and time point are not known.

This clonotype was detected only a few times. This chain uses TRBV5-1 with TRBJ2-7, with TRBD1 matching over 7 bases. The germline CDR1 and CDR2 sequences are SGHRS and YFSETQ. This CDR3 spans 15 amino acids. Trimming at V came to 3 bases and at J to 1 base, leaving 7 bases not matched to a gene. CDR3 amino acids: CASSWSTGKSYEQYF. The CDR3 region has the DNA TGCGCCAGCAGCTGGTCGACAGGGAAGTCCTACGAGCAGTACTTC.

This clonotype was found a few times. The chain combines TRBV4-1 with TRBJ2-1, with D perhaps being TRBD1 or TRBD2 (5 bases each). Germline CDR1 is MGHRA and CDR2 is YSYEKL. The CDR3 runs to 14 residues. Trimming stripped 4 bases from V and 4 bases from J, with 11 bases between. Here the CDR3 reads CASSRGTAYNEQFF. The CDR3 DNA follows: TGCGCCAGCAGCCGTGGGACGGCTTACAATGAGCAGTTCTTC.

This clonotype has just a few counts. The chain has TRBV4-1 and TRBJ2-5; a possible D gene is TRBD1 (5 bases). V lost 0 bases to trimming and J lost 2 bases, with 10 bases between them. The CDR3 is 15 residues long. Germline assignment: CDR1 MGHRA and CDR2 YSYEKL. CDR3: CASSQERQKQETQYF. The DNA for the CDR3 is TGCGCCAGCAGCCAAGAACGACAGAAGCAAGAGACCCAGTACTTC.

The chain uses TRBV6-2 or TRBV6-3 and TRBJ2-1, with D uncertain. Trimming removed 0 bases at V and 8 bases at J, with 5 bases between. Germline V gives CDR1 MNHEY, CDR2 SVGEGT. This CDR3 contains 12 residues. The CDR3 here is CASSYSGDEQFF. In DNA form, the CDR3 reads TGTGCCAGCAGTTACTCGGGTGATGAGCAGTTCTTC.

This clonotype was picked up a small number of times. One end of the junction varies from germline; a read error may be responsible. The J gene is TRBJ2-1, the V gene TRBV2; the D is unclear. CDR3 length: 12 amino acids. Per the germline V gene, CDR1 is SNHLY and CDR2 is FYNNEI. CDR3 DNA sequence: TGTGCCAGCTGTGACACGGCCAGTGAGCAGTTCTTC. This encodes CASCDTASEQFF.

CDR3 in amino acids: CASSHPGQGPYGYTF. DNA of the CDR3: TGTGCCAGCAGTCACCCGGGACAGGGACCCTATGGCTACACCTTC. This rearrangement joins TRBV12-3 or TRBV12-4 to TRBJ1-2, with TRBD1 identical over 9 bases. The CDR3 has 15 residues. V dropped 5 bases and J dropped 4; count of bases not matched to a gene: 8.

The CDR3 loop reads CASSSPRGSGGAAETQYF. CDR3 in DNA: TGTGCCAGCAGTTCCCCCAGGGGTAGCGGGGGGGCCGCAGAGACCCAGTACTTC. The chain recombines TRBV28 with TRBJ2-5; TRBD2 matches at 11 bases. The V and J ends lost 4 bases and 4 bases, in that order; junction bases with no gene match: 14. The V gene's germline CDR1 is MDHEN and CDR2 SYDVKM. CDR3 length: 18 amino acids.

The V and J genes are TRBV27 and TRBJ2-3, with D hard to call. Germline V gene sequence: CDR1 MNHEY, CDR2 SMNVEV (reference sequence). The CDR3 sequence is 11 residues long. The V gene lost 3 bases and the J gene lost 7 bases, with 5 bases spanning the gap. CDR3 nucleotides: TGTGCCAGCAGTTTGGGCAATACGCAGTATTTT. Its protein is CASSLGNTQYF.

This clonotype has just a few counts. The chain uses TRBV6-1 and TRBJ1-2; D is unclear. Germline CDR1 reads MNHNS; CDR2 reads SASEGT. V gave up 3 bases and J gave up 4 bases, with 9 bases separating them. The CDR3 is made up of 13 amino acids. CDR3 in amino acids: CASSDAGIYGYTF. In nucleotides, the CDR3 is TGTGCCAGCAGTGACGCGGGGATCTATGGCTACACCTTC.

V is TRBV12-3 or TRBV12-4 and J is TRBJ2-3, with TRBD2 matching over 8 bases. This CDR3 is built from 16 residues. With V trimmed by 3 bases and J by 2 bases, 7 bases remained unmatched. The CDR3 DNA reads TGTGCCAGCAGTTTGTGGGGCGGGAGGCTCACAGATACGCAGTATTTT. Translation gives CASSLWGGRLTDTQYF.

The rearrangement links TRBV6-2 or TRBV6-3 to TRBJ1-5; D perhaps matches TRBD1 (6 bases). The CDR3 totals 13 residues. V was pared by 4 bases and J by 7 bases, with 11 bases between. Germline V gives CDR1 MNHEY, CDR2 SVGEGT. The CDR3 coding sequence is TGTGCCAGCAGTTCCGTCAGGGGACAGCCCCAGCATTTT. This codes for CASSSVRGQPQHF.

The chain employs TRBV5-1 and TRBJ2-7; 8 positions agree with TRBD1. The germline CDR1 and CDR2 sequences are SGHRS and YFSETQ. CDR3 length: 14 residues. J was trimmed by 3 bases and V by 2 bases; bases with no gene match: 4. CDR3 bases: TGCGCCAGCAGCTTAGGGACAGGAGGCTACGAGCAGTACTTC. Amino acid sequence: CASSLGTGGYEQYF. Variable domain in full (rest from reference TRBV5-1 and TRBJ2-7): KAGVTQTPRYLIKTRGQQVTLSCSPISGHRSVSWYQQTPGQGLQFLFEYFSETQRNKGNFPGRFSGRQFSNSRSEMNVSTLELGDSALYLCASSLGTGGYEQYFGPGTRLTVT.

This clonotype was detected a few times. This chain connects TRBV27 to TRBJ2-5; D call uncertain. The CDR3 extends over 14 amino acids. V was shortened by 2 bases and J by 5 bases, with 12 bases between the two germline ends. Germline lookup yields CDR1 MNHEY and CDR2 SMNVEV (reference sequence). The CDR3 region has the DNA TGTGCCAGCAGTTTAGTGGGCGCAGGCGAGACCCAGTACTTC. Protein product: CASSLVGAGETQYF.

This clonotype came up once. The chain uses TRBV4-1 and TRBJ1-4; no definite D call. The CDR3 runs to 17 residues. Trimming cost V 2 bases and J 10 bases, with 23 bases left between them. Germline values: CDR1 MGHRA, CDR2 YSYEKL. The CDR3 here is CASSQRSDSPESGKLFF. The CDR3 coding sequence is TGCGCCAGCAGCCAACGTTCTGATTCTCCCGAGAGCGGAAAACTGTTTTTT.

This clonotype was recorded at least ten times. The chain employs TRBV7-9 and TRBJ2-3; D uncertain. Germline loops: CDR1 SEHNR, CDR2 FQNEAQ (reference sequence). Between the trimmed V and J ends, which lost 2 bases and 10 bases, there was a span of 19 bases. The CDR3 is 15 residues long. CDR3 nucleotide sequence: TGTGCCAGCAGCTTAACCATCGCCGGGCCCCAAGCGCAGTATTTT. This translates into CASSLTIAGPQAQYF. Combining the CDR3 with reference TRBV7-9 and TRBJ2-3 gives the whole variable domain DTGVSQNPRHKITKRGQNVTFRCDPISEHNRLYWYRQTLGQGPEFLTYFQNEAQLEKSRLLSDRFSAERPKGSFSTLEIQRTEQGDSAMYLCASSLTIAGPQAQYFGPGTRLTVL.

V usage is TRBV29-1 and J usage is TRBJ2-1; D remains unclear. This CDR3 comprises 13 residues. The germline gives CDR1 SQVTM, CDR2 ANQGSEA. Trimming removed 5 bases at V and 0 bases at J, with 8 bases between. The CDR3 DNA is TGCAGCGTTCATAAAAGCTCCTACAATGAGCAGTTCTTC. Amino acid sequence: CSVHKSSYNEQFF.

This sequence joins TRBV27 and TRBJ2-5; D gene ambiguous. Germline CDR1 and CDR2: MNHEY and SMNVEV (reference sequence). The CDR3 is 14 amino acids. Deletions cut 2 bases from V and 8 bases from J, with 15 bases between. The CDR3 DNA reads as TGTGCCAGCAGTTTAAACGTCCCACCCAGAACCCAGTACTTC. It specifies CASSLNVPPRTQYF.

About this clonotype itself: The junction does not match germline at one end; this may be a read error. The rearrangement joins TRBV6-5 to TRBJ2-2; 10 nucleotides match TRBD2. The germline CDR1 and CDR2 sequences are MNHEY and SVGAGI. This CDR3 contains 15 residues. The CDR3 DNA sequence: TGTGCCAGCACGAGCGGGGGGGCCCAGACCGGGGAGCTGTTCTTT. This gives the protein CASTSGGAQTGELFF.

The chain uses TRBV12-3 or TRBV12-4 and TRBJ1-3; D remains unclear. The CDR3 covers 14 residues. V lost 5 bases to trimming and J lost 0 bases, with 8 bases between them. The CDR3 loop reads CASSIISSGNTIYF. In nucleotides, the CDR3 is TGTGCCAGCAGTATAATATCCTCTGGAAACACCATATATTTT.

The chain couples TRBV5-1 to TRBJ2-5, with D tentatively TRBD2 (5 bases). CDR1 is SGHRS and CDR2 is YFSETQ in the germline V gene. The length of the CDR3 is 15 residues. V gave up 1 base and J gave up 2 bases, with 12 bases separating them. The DNA for the CDR3 is TGCGCCAGCAGCTTGCTACAGAGGGTACAAGAGACCCAGTACTTC. Protein sequence: CASSLLQRVQETQYF.

The chain employs TRBV3-1 and TRBJ2-5, with TRBD2 matching over 8 bases. Germline V lookup: CDR1 LGHDT, CDR2 YNNKEL (reference sequence). The CDR3 is 15 residues long. V was clipped by 0 bases and J by 5 bases; unmatched bases: 5. The CDR3 sequence is CASSQDPVAGETQYF. The CDR3 coding sequence is TGTGCCAGCAGCCAAGATCCGGTAGCGGGGGAGACCCAGTACTTC.